This record covers a single T cell receptor (beta chain). Its antigen is as yet unknown. The data stem from a study of cytomegalovirus exposure and HLA in healthy donors. Here immunoSEQ multiplex PCR was the method, and the copy in TCRdb shows in-frame clones only, minus some. The sample consists of over 100,000 clones, roughly 86% of them appearing once. V shed 4 bases and J 8 bases; nucleotides not matched to a gene: 10. The CDR3 has 15 residues. Germline V lookup: CDR1 SNHLY, CDR2 FYNNEI. The study's findings and limits: Reported performance of the classifier showed diagnosis of cytomegalovirus status with high specificity and sensitivity. Confirmation was obtained in vitro that three CMV-associated chains are specific for CMV antigens. A list of roughly 160 TCR beta chains associated with cytomegalovirus was given. TCR sequences were mostly rare, though some public TCRs occurred in many donors.

The sequencing input was PBMCs. This clonotype was obtained from a woman under 30 in good health and CMV-seronegative. This sequence joins TRBV2 and TRBJ1-4; TRBD1 agrees at 7 bases. CDR3 loop: CASSGDRVLAEKLFF. In DNA, the CDR3 is TGTGCCAGCAGTGGTGACAGGGTCTTGGCGGAAAAACTGTTTTTT.